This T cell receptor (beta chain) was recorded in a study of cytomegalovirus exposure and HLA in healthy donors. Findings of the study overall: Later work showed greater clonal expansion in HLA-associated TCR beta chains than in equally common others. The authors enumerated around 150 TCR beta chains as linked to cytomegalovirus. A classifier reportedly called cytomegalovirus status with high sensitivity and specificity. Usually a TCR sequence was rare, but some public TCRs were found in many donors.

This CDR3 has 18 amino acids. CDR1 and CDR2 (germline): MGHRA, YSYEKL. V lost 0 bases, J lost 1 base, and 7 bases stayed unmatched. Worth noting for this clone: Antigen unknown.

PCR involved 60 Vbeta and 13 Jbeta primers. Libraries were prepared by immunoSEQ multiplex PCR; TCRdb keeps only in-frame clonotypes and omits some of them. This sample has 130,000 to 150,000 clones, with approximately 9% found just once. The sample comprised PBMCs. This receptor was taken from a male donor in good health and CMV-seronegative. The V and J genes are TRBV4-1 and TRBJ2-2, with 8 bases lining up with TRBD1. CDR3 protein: CASSQDGRTGLNTGELFF. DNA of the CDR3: TGCGCCAGCAGCCAAGATGGACGGACAGGGCTGAACACCGGGGAGCTGTTTTTT.